This TCR beta chain was obtained from a study of tumor-infiltrating lymphocytes in primary liver carcinoma. In the study overall: Patients were men and women aged 30 to 69 years. Stage T1-T3 N0M0 and a size of roughly 4 to 10 cm characterized the tumors. General study points: Relative to blood, tumors carried a significantly larger fraction of the repertoire in their top 250 clones (p = 0.039).

Total RNA amounting to around 530 ng was the source from which TCR beta cDNA was made with a constant-region primer. Libraries covering TCR beta were generated through three nested multiplex PCR rounds (using a slightly modified ARM-PCR). In TCRdb, the multiplex PCR reads were re-called with MiXCR into one record per CDR3 protein. Seen here are about 64,000 distinct CDR3 sequences, 71% observed once, and the top ten hold 30% to 40%. Concerning this clonotype: The antigen is unknown.

Co-extraction of RNA and DNA was performed on roughly 17-32 mg of unsorted bulk tissue. Uniformly, tumor samples exhibited a viable tumor cell fraction exceeding 90%. The origin of this receptor is a man between 40 and 49 years old with primary liver carcinoma and hepatitis B virus infection. Material: liver tumor tissue from sampling region 4. Subset noted: tumor region T4, right-lateral pole.

CDR3 DNA: TGTGCCGGGAGCGTAGCGACTTTCTCCTACGAGCAGTACTTC. Translation: CAGSVATFSYEQYF. The V gene is TRBV14, the J gene TRBJ2-7, with D tentatively TRBD2 (5 bases). This CDR3 has 14 residues. Germline V gives CDR1 SGHDN, CDR2 FVKESK. V lost 11 bases and J 0 bases, leaving 17 bases between the germline ends.